In its sample, the clone carrying this T cell receptor beta chain is medium-sized. What it binds is unknown. This sample was included in a study of long-term antiretroviral therapy in people with HIV. Overall study findings and caveats: ART was followed by higher diversity that remained below transplant donor controls.

Version v3.0 of the immunoSEQ assay was performed at survey level. Only in-frame clones appear in the TCRdb table, and some are missing; sequencing was by immunoSEQ multiplex PCR. The sample lists 15,000 to 20,000 clones; approximately 80% were seen once. Per the germline V gene, CDR1 is ENHRY and CDR2 is SYGVKD. Trimming removed 2 bases from V and 5 bases from J, with 11 bases in between. CDR3 length: 14 amino acids. The sample consisted of unsorted PBMCs, taken around 2.5 years before starting antiretroviral therapy. The chain is built from TRBV10-3 and TRBJ2-3; D gene uncertain. The receptor was isolated from a woman in her fifties or sixties with HIV. CDR3 sequence (DNA): TGTGCCATCAGTGAGGGAGTGGGAATAGATACGCAGTATTTT. Residues: CAISEGVGIDTQYF.